This T cell receptor (beta chain) was documented in a study of CD8 T cells in Susac syndrome. Germline lookup yields CDR1 MDHEN and CDR2 SYDVKM. CDR3 length: 15 residues. V was cut by 3 bases and J by 3 bases, with 12 bases left in between. With random hexamers, about 0.5 to 1 ug RNA was reverse transcribed. Across 54 Vbeta and 13 Jbeta, TCR beta CDR3 was amplified with immunoSEQ multiplex PCR. TCRdb used MiXCR to reprocess the immunoSEQ multiplex PCR reads, holding one entry per CDR3 protein. The sample consists of 250,000 to 300,000 distinct CDR3 sequences, about 82% of them appearing once. Each multiple sclerosis control was a treatment-naive patient with relapsing-remitting disease that was either stable or active. It was negative isolation that provided the CD8+ and CD4+ T cells, whereas TEMRA cells were enriched by FACS.

This TCR was sampled from a human donor with multiple sclerosis. The chain links TRBV28 to TRBJ1-5, with unresolved D. Sequencing used CD8+ T cells from PBMCs. CDR3 DNA sequence: TGTGCCAGCAGTTTTGGAGGGTTGGACAATCAGCCCCAGCATTTT. Translating gives CASSFGGLDNQPQHF.